This T cell receptor beta chain was identified in a study of shared clonotypes between healthy human individuals. General study results and limits: All-four-donor shared clonotypes had higher generation probabilities than non-shared clonotypes did. Investigators collected only blood, and repertoires in tissues likely differ.

Trimming pared 6 bases from V and 3 bases from J, leaving 8 bases between. This CDR3 is 13 amino acids long. CDR1 and CDR2 (germline): PRHDT, FYEKMQ (reference sequence). Notes on this clone: Its antigen is unidentified.

Produced via immunoSEQ multiplex PCR; TCRdb's table is partial and in-frame only. Here the sample spans millions of clones, 90% to 95% being singletons. The chain has TRBV13 and TRBJ1-4; TRBD1 is a possible D gene (5 bases). Input material: naive CD4+ T cells from PBMCs. As for subset: CD45RA+ positively selected. This TCR was recovered from a man aged 18 to 30 in good health. Some clones in this sample may be carry-over from other donors' samples. The CDR3 sequence is CASRTRANEKLFF. DNA for the CDR3: TGTGCCAGCAGGACCAGGGCTAATGAAAAACTGTTTTTT. Supplemented by reference TRBV13 and TRBJ1-4, the full variable domain reads AAGVIQSPRHLIKEKRETATLKCYPIPRHDTVYWYQQGPGQDPQFLISFYEKMQSDKGSIPDRFSAQQFSDYHSELNMSSLELGDSALYFCASRTRANEKLFFGSGTQLSVL.